Below, 29 T cell receptor beta chains from the same sample are listed, as sequenced in a study of a mutant IDH1 vaccine in newly diagnosed glioma. No antigen has been identified for these receptors. The time point here: week 47, end of study. One vaccine dose held 300 ug of mutant IDH1 20-mer peptide and came with topical imiquimod. Assay used: immunoSEQ multiplex PCR; TCRdb lists only in-frame clones, some missing. The table shows about 94,000 clones, with over 85% occurring only once. Material: PBMCs, obtained from a glioma patient whose treatment included an IDH1 peptide vaccine. Receptors were obtained from a woman between 50 and 59 years old with glioma.

J is TRBJ2-5 and V is TRBV7-8, with D perhaps TRBD2 (7 bases). Looked up from germline, CDR1 is SGHVS and CDR2 is FQNEAQ. The CDR3 sequence is 12 residues long. V was trimmed by 5 bases and J by 10 bases, leaving 14 bases between them. The CDR3 DNA is TGTGCCAGCAGCACCCAAGGGGGGGTCCAGTACTTC. Translated, it gives CASSTQGGVQYF.

The table lists this clone with a few counts. The rearrangement joins TRBV28 to TRBJ2-7; 7 nucleotides agree with TRBD1. After removal of 4 bases from V and 6 bases from J, the junction contained 6 bases not matched to a gene. In germline, CDR1 is MDHEN, CDR2 SYDVKM. The CDR3 totals 13 residues. The CDR3: CASSSQGVLEQYF. The CDR3 region has the DNA TGTGCCAGCAGTTCTCAGGGGGTACTCGAGCAGTACTTC.

The chain couples TRBV12-5 to TRBJ2-2; TRBD2 matches at 7 bases. The V gene's germline CDR1 is LGHNT and CDR2 FRNRAP. The length of the CDR3 is 12 residues. The V and J ends lost 7 bases and 7 bases, in that order; junction bases with no gene match: 3. In nucleotides, the CDR3 is TGTGCTAGTGTCCCGGGGGGCGGGGAGCTGTTTTTT. It translates to CASVPGGGELFF.

The gene calls are TRBV28 and TRBJ2-4; unclear D gene. V gave up 7 bases and J gave up 1 base, with 8 bases separating them. The CDR3 is made up of 13 amino acids. Germline assignment: CDR1 MDHEN and CDR2 SYDVKM. CDR3 in amino acids: CASTAYAKNIQYF. The CDR3, as DNA: TGTGCCAGCACCGCATACGCCAAAAACATTCAGTACTTC. Variable domain in full (rest from reference TRBV28 and TRBJ2-4): DVKVTQSSRYLVKRTGEKVFLECVQDMDHENMFWYRQDPGLGLRLIYFSYDVKMKEKGDIPEGYSVSREKKERFSLILESASTNQTSMYLCASTAYAKNIQYFGAGTRLSVL.

The sample holds one count of this clone. The J gene is TRBJ2-5, the V gene TRBV7-8; the D is unclear. Per the germline V gene, CDR1 is SGHVS and CDR2 is FQNEAQ. CDR3 length: 13 amino acids. V was shortened by 0 bases and J by 4 bases, with 6 bases between the two germline ends. DNA for the CDR3: TGTGCCAGCAGCTTAGCGCAAGGAGAGACCCAGTACTTC. This codes for CASSLAQGETQYF.

The genes are TRBV27 and TRBJ1-3, with 9 bases aligning to TRBD1. Per the germline V gene, CDR1 is MNHEY and CDR2 is SMNVEV (reference sequence). The CDR3 is 13 amino acids. Trimming at V came to 4 bases and at J to 7 bases, leaving 2 bases not matched to a gene. The CDR3 nucleotides are TGTGCCAGCAGTTCGACAGGGGGGAACACCATATATTTT. Translated, it gives CASSSTGGNTIYF.

The V gene is TRBV7-6, the J gene TRBJ2-7; unclear D gene. The germline V and J ends were trimmed by 0 bases and 4 bases, with 13 bases remaining between them. The CDR3 loop spans 15 amino acids. In germline, CDR1 is SGHVS, CDR2 FNYEAQ. Here the CDR3 reads CASSLADTGSYEQYF. The DNA of the CDR3 is TGTGCCAGCAGCTTAGCCGACACGGGTTCGTACGAGCAGTACTTC.

The chain joins TRBV10-2 to TRBJ2-7, with D possibly matching TRBD1 (7 bases). The ends were cut back, 6 bases at V and 1 base at J, with 16 bases in the middle. CDR3 length equals 15 residues. CDR1 is WSHSY, CDR2 SAAADI, per germline. The CDR3: CASRDGGQPSYEQYF. In DNA, the CDR3 is TGCGCCAGCAGAGACGGGGGACAGCCATCCTACGAGCAGTACTTC.

This clone showed up just once. The V call is TRBV30, the J call TRBJ2-1; D is ambiguous. Looked up from germline, CDR1 is GTSNPN and CDR2 is SVGIG (reference sequence). V was trimmed by 0 bases and J by 14 bases, leaving 2 bases between them. The CDR3 has 8 amino acids. CDR3 sequence: CAWSVKFF. CDR3 nucleotide sequence: TGTGCCTGGAGTGTAAAGTTCTTC. The full variable domain, its missing parts supplied by reference TRBV30 and TRBJ2-1, is SQTIHQWPATLVQPVGSPLSLECTVEGTSNPNLYWYRQAAGRGLQLLFYSVGIGQISSEVPQNLSASRPQDRQFILSSKKLLLSDSGFYLCAWSVKFFGPGTRLTVL.

The rearrangement uses TRBV6-5 and TRBJ2-2; D call uncertain. This CDR3 contains 15 residues. The V end lost 0 bases, the J end lost 3 bases, and 8 bases lay between the germline ends. CDR1 is MNHEY and CDR2 is SVGAGI in the germline V gene. CDR3 sequence reads: CASSYSGWDTGELFF. The CDR3 region has the DNA TGTGCCAGCAGTTACTCGGGGTGGGACACCGGGGAGCTGTTTTTT.

The chain employs TRBV6-6 and TRBJ2-7; TRBD1 matches 9 bases. The ends lost 6 bases at V and 5 bases at J; junction bases unmatched: 8. Germline V gene sequence: CDR1 MNHNY, CDR2 SVGAGI (reference sequence). The CDR3 is made up of 14 amino acids. CDR3 DNA: TGTGCCAGCAGCCCAAGGACAGGGGCCGACGAGCAGTACTTC. Translating gives CASSPRTGADEQYF.

Turning to this clone: The identical CDR3 is also encoded by other nucleotide sequences in the sample. The chain uses TRBV2 and TRBJ2-7; D is ambiguous. Trimming cost V 4 bases and J 3 bases, with 4 bases left between them. CDR3 size: 11 residues. CDR1 and CDR2 from the germline V gene are SNHLY and FYNNEI. The CDR3 DNA follows: TGTGCCAGCAGTGTGAGCTACGAGCAGTACTTC. Protein product: CASSVSYEQYF.

This CDR3 is CASIPGGAHQNEKLFF. The CDR3 DNA is TGTGCCAGCATTCCGGGGGGCGCCCACCAGAATGAAAAACTGTTTTTT. This chain links TRBV28 with TRBJ1-4, with a possible D match to TRBD1 (6 bases). With 7 bases removed from V and 5 bases from J, the gap between germline ends came to 20 bases. The CDR3 sequence is 16 residues long. Germline CDR1 is MDHEN and CDR2 is SYDVKM.

V and J are TRBV19 and TRBJ2-2; 9 bases align to TRBD2. V lost 6 bases, J lost 7 bases, and 9 bases stayed unmatched. The CDR3 has 15 residues. Per germline, CDR1 LNHDA and CDR2 SQIVND (reference sequence). DNA for the CDR3: TGTGCCAGTAGCCCCACTAGCGGGTTGTTCGGGGAGCTGTTTTTT. It specifies CASSPTSGLFGELFF. Variable domain in full (rest from reference TRBV19 and TRBJ2-2): DGGITQSPKYLFRKEGQNVTLSCEQNLNHDAMYWYRQDPGQGLRLIYYSQIVNDFQKGDIAEGYSVSREKKESFPLTVTSAQKNPTAFYLCASSPTSGLFGELFFGEGSRLTVL.

The V call is TRBV4-2, the J call TRBJ2-1; D ambiguous. Between the trimmed V and J ends, which lost 0 bases and 15 bases, there was a span of 12 bases. The CDR3 is 12 residues long. Per the germline V gene, CDR1 is LGHNA and CDR2 is YNFKEQ. Here the CDR3 DNA reads TGTGCCAGCAGCCAAGATAACAGCCCCAGGTTCTTC. Its translation is CASSQDNSPRFF.

J is TRBJ2-2 and V is TRBV11-2, with 10 bases identical to TRBD2. This CDR3 has 17 amino acids. V was pared by 1 base and J by 6 bases, with 8 bases of the junction left unmatched. CDR1 and CDR2 from the germline V gene are SGHAT and FQNNGV. CDR3 amino acids: CASSLGASGSRAGELFF. As DNA, the CDR3 is TGTGCCAGCAGCTTAGGAGCTAGCGGGAGTAGGGCCGGGGAGCTGTTTTTT. The full variable domain, its missing parts supplied by reference TRBV11-2 and TRBJ2-2, is EAGVAQSPRYKIIEKRQSVAFWCNPISGHATLYWYQQILGQGPKLLIQFQNNGVVDDSQLPKDRFSAERLKGVDSTLKIQPAKLEDSAVYLCASSLGASGSRAGELFFGEGSRLTVL.

The V gene is TRBV30, the J gene TRBJ2-2; D may match TRBD1 or TRBD2 (5 bases each). CDR1 and CDR2 from the germline V gene are GTSNPN and SVGIG (reference sequence). V was pared by 2 bases and J by 6 bases, with 10 bases between. The CDR3 is 13 residues long. The CDR3 sequence: CAWSQLGAGELFF. In DNA, the CDR3 is TGTGCCTGGAGTCAACTAGGGGCCGGGGAGCTGTTTTTT.

V is TRBV15 and J is TRBJ2-2; maybe TRBD1 (6 bases). Germline V gene sequence: CDR1 LNHNV, CDR2 YYDKDF (reference sequence). Trimming left V 6 bases short and J 0 bases short, with 11 bases between. CDR3 length: 15 amino acids. The chain's CDR3 is CATSKRTANTGELFF. The CDR3 region has the DNA TGTGCCACCAGTAAAAGGACAGCGAACACCGGGGAGCTGTTTTTT.

This clone showed up just a few times. The rearrangement uses TRBV19 and TRBJ1-6, with a possible D match to TRBD1 (6 bases). The germline V and J ends were trimmed by 5 bases and 5 bases, with 16 bases remaining between them. The CDR3 is 16 residues long. CDR1 LNHDA and CDR2 SQIVND come from the germline V gene (reference sequence). CDR3: CASSPLGASDNSPLHF. DNA for the CDR3: TGTGCCAGTAGTCCCTTGGGGGCAAGCGATAATTCACCCCTCCACTTT. Using reference TRBV19 and TRBJ1-6 for the parts outside the CDR3, the full variable domain is DGGITQSPKYLFRKEGQNVTLSCEQNLNHDAMYWYRQDPGQGLRLIYYSQIVNDFQKGDIAEGYSVSREKKESFPLTVTSAQKNPTAFYLCASSPLGASDNSPLHFGNGTRLTVT.

This clone was detected once. The chain is built from TRBV5-1 and TRBJ1-3; no reliable D call. V shed 1 base and J shed 0 bases, with 8 bases lying between them. The CDR3 runs 15 residues. Germline CDR1 SGHRS, CDR2 YFSETQ. The CDR3 DNA sequence: TGCGCCAGCAGCTTGTCTATCTCCTCTGGAAACACCATATATTTT. The encoded protein is CASSLSISSGNTIYF.

This chain joins TRBV5-6 and TRBJ2-4; 9 bases align to TRBD1. The V gene end was trimmed by 4 bases and the J gene end by 9 bases; junction bases not matched to a gene: 8. CDR1 and CDR2 (germline): SGHDT, YYEEEE. The CDR3 totals 14 residues. CDR3 sequence reads: CASSLGTGWIIQYF. As DNA, the CDR3 is TGTGCCAGCAGCCTCGGGACAGGGTGGATCATTCAGTACTTC.

This clone was counted once. The chain combines TRBV2 with TRBJ1-5; TRBD1 matches at 7 bases. V lost 1 base to trimming and J lost 4 bases; unmatched junction nucleotides: 7. The CDR3 length is 16 residues. Germline V gene data show CDR1 as SNHLY and CDR2 as FYNNEI. The CDR3 DNA reads as TGTGCCAGCAGTGAAGATTACAGGGGTCTAAATCAGCCCCAGCATTTT. This translates into CASSEDYRGLNQPQHF.

This chain connects TRBV11-3 to TRBJ2-1; D gene uncertain. CDR3 length equals 13 residues. Germline V gene data show CDR1 as SGHNT and CDR2 as YENEEA. Trimming cost V 0 bases and J 3 bases, with 3 bases left between them. The CDR3 DNA reads TGTGCCAGCAGCTTAGATCTCTACAATGAGCAGTTCTTC. Encoded protein: CASSLDLYNEQFF.

The chain has TRBV2 and TRBJ2-7; D remains unclear. This CDR3 is 14 amino acids long. Germline values: CDR1 SNHLY, CDR2 FYNNEI. Trimming pared 2 bases from V and 6 bases from J, leaving 14 bases between. The CDR3 loop is CASSEIGLTAEQYF. The DNA for the CDR3 is TGTGCCAGCAGTGAAATAGGGCTCACCGCCGAGCAGTACTTC.

The gene calls are TRBV9 and TRBJ2-3, with TRBD2 matching 8 bases. This CDR3 comprises 15 residues. The trim removed 0 bases at V and 2 bases at J, leaving 2 bases unmatched. Germline CDR1 and CDR2: SGDLS and YYNGEE. The CDR3 bases are TGTGCCAGCAGCGTAGCAGCGGGAGACACAGATACGCAGTATTTT. Translated: CASSVAAGDTDTQYF.

This chain uses TRBV6-4 with TRBJ2-3; 12 bases map to TRBD2. In germline, CDR1 is MRHNA, CDR2 SNTAGT. Trimming at V came to 4 bases and at J to 4 bases, leaving 0 bases not matched to a gene. The CDR3 is 14 amino acids. CDR3: CASSGLAGADTQYF. The CDR3 DNA reads as TGTGCCAGCAGTGGACTAGCGGGAGCAGATACGCAGTATTTT.

With regard to this clone: In the same sample, other DNA sequences code for this CDR3. The chain couples TRBV7-9 to TRBJ1-4, with a tentative D call TRBD1 (5 bases). Trimming took off 5 bases at V and 3 bases at J, with 16 bases between the two ends. Germline V gives CDR1 SEHNR, CDR2 FQNEAQ (reference sequence). The CDR3 is 16 amino acids. CDR3 region: CASSPGTFPPNEKLFF. CDR3 nucleotides: TGTGCCAGCAGCCCGGGGACCTTCCCGCCTAATGAAAAACTGTTTTTT.

This chain connects TRBV30 to TRBJ2-2; D gene ambiguous. The germline V gene has CDR1 GTSNPN and CDR2 SVGIG (reference sequence). The CDR3 is 19 amino acids. Trimming removed 0 bases at V and 5 bases at J, with 25 bases between. The CDR3 DNA reads TGTGCCTGGAGTGTACCTTGGACGTGGATAACCAAAGAAACCGGGGAGCTGTTTTTT. This codes for CAWSVPWTWITKETGELFF.

This chain connects TRBV5-1 to TRBJ2-4; 9 bases map to TRBD1. This CDR3 comprises 14 residues. Germline CDR1 and CDR2: SGHRS and YFSETQ. The V and J ends lost 3 bases and 12 bases, in that order; junction bases with no gene match: 10. CDR3 nucleotides: TGCGCCAGCAGCTCTCCCGGGACAGGGACCGCTCAGTACTTC. Translating gives CASSSPGTGTAQYF.